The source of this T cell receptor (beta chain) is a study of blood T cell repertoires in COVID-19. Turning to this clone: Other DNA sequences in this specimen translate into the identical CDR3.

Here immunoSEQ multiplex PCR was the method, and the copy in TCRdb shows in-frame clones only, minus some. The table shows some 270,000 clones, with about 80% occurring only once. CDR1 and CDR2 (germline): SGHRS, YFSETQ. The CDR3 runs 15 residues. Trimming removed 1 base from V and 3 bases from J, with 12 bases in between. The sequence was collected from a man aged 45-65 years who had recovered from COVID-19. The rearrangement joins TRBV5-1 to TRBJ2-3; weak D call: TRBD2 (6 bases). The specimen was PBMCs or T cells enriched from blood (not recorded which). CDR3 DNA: TGCGCCAGCAGCTTGTTAGCAGGAGGGACAGATACGCAGTATTTT. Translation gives CASSLLAGGTDTQYF.